The 7 T cell receptor beta chains given below trace back to one sample, sequenced in a study of tissue T cells after allogeneic stem cell transplantation. Profiling relied on immunoSEQ multiplex PCR, and the TCRdb table lists in-frame clones only, not all of them. The sample holds tens of thousands of clones, 80% to 95% seen once. The material sequenced was blood, taken before transplantation. The receptor source for this set is a woman aged 35-75 years who later had graft-versus-host disease after an allogeneic stem cell transplant.

This sequence joins TRBV19 and TRBJ2-1, with 13 bases identical to TRBD2. Germline values: CDR1 LNHDA, CDR2 SQIVND (reference sequence). J was trimmed by 12 bases and V by 6 bases; bases with no gene match: 8. There are 14 residues in the CDR3. Here the CDR3 reads CASSTGTSGTGQFF. CDR3 bases: TGTGCCAGTAGCACCGGGACTAGCGGGACGGGGCAGTTCTTC.

The CDR3 nucleotides are TGCGCCAGCAGCCTTACTCTGGGCGGGAAATACAATGAGCAGTTCTTC. Its translation: CASSLTLGGKYNEQFF. V is TRBV5-1 and J is TRBJ2-1, with D maybe TRBD2 (6 bases). CDR3 length equals 16 residues. From germline, CDR1 is SGHRS and CDR2 YFSETQ. The V and J ends lost 4 bases and 4 bases respectively, with 18 bases between them.

The V and J genes are TRBV30 and TRBJ1-1; D possibly corresponds to TRBD1 (6 bases). The CDR3 has 12 amino acids. Germline CDR1 GTSNPN, CDR2 SVGIG (reference sequence). Deletions cut 0 bases from V and 8 bases from J, with 10 bases between. The CDR3 DNA follows: TGTGCCTGGAGTGTACAGGGCGTAGAAGCTTTCTTT. Encoded protein: CAWSVQGVEAFF.

This clone was picked up one time. The V gene is TRBV30, the J gene TRBJ2-3, with 9 nucleotides matching TRBD1. The CDR3 sequence is 13 residues long. CDR1 and CDR2 from the germline V gene are GTSNPN and SVGIG (reference sequence). Trimming took 5 bases from V and 3 from J; bases not matched to a gene: 3. DNA of the CDR3: TGTGCCTGGGGGACAGGGACAACAGATACGCAGTATTTT. Its protein is CAWGTGTTDTQYF.

The chain employs TRBV7-9 and TRBJ2-1; D uncertain. Deletions cut 6 bases from V and 6 bases from J, with 6 bases between. The CDR3 covers 11 residues. CDR1 SEHNR and CDR2 FQNEAQ come from the germline V gene (reference sequence). CDR3 residues: CASRLGNEQFF. The CDR3 nucleotides read TGTGCCAGCAGATTGGGCAATGAGCAGTTCTTC.

This chain joins TRBV28 and TRBJ1-5; D remains unclear. Trimming pared 3 bases from V and 4 bases from J, leaving 10 bases between. Germline V gene sequence: CDR1 MDHEN, CDR2 SYDVKM. The CDR3 loop spans 14 amino acids. The CDR3 nucleotides are TGTGCCAGCAGTTTGGTACAGAAAAATCAGCCCCAGCATTTT. Encoded protein: CASSLVQKNQPQHF.

This chain connects TRBV7-8 to TRBJ2-3; D could derive from TRBD1 or TRBD2 (5 bases each). The germline V gene encodes CDR1 SGHVS and CDR2 FQNEAQ. This CDR3 is 15 amino acids long. The V gene lost 6 bases and the J gene lost 3 bases, with 16 bases spanning the gap. Here the CDR3 reads CASRSSGSGTDTQYF. The CDR3, as DNA: TGTGCCAGCAGATCATCAGGGAGTGGGACAGATACGCAGTATTTT.